The 12 T cell receptor beta chains given below trace back to one sample, sequenced in a study of graft-versus-host responses after intestinal transplantation. Co-plating was performed using approximately 200,000 CFSE-labeled responder cells and approximately 200,000 irradiated, violet-dye-labeled stimulator cells. The assay was immunoSEQ multiplex PCR, and TCRdb's table has in-frame clones only and misses some. The sample contains more than 15,000 clones, around two fifths of which appear only once. The sample consisted of alloreactive CD8+ T cells from a mixed lymphocyte reaction culture, taken before intestinal transplant. Subset reported: CFSE-low proliferating T cells sorted from roughly six-day pre-transplant mixed lymphocyte reaction (GvH or HvG direction). The receptors come from a human patient who received an intestinal transplant.

The V gene is TRBV4-1, the J gene TRBJ2-7; D is perhaps TRBD1 (6 bases). Looked up from germline, CDR1 is MGHRA and CDR2 is YSYEKL. This CDR3 contains 16 residues. Trimming cost V 1 base and J 7 bases, with 20 bases left between them. The CDR3 DNA sequence: TGCGCCAGCAGCCAAGTTGGGGGCACGCGGACAGTAGAGCAGTACTTC. Its translation: CASSQVGGTRTVEQYF.

CDR3 region: CASSIDEMKGPGLAGGASYNEQFF. The CDR3 DNA is TGTGCCAGTAGTATAGACGAGATGAAGGGCCCGGGACTAGCGGGAGGGGCCTCCTACAATGAGCAGTTCTTC. V is TRBV19 and J is TRBJ2-1; 16 bases fit TRBD2. Germline loops: CDR1 LNHDA, CDR2 SQIVND (reference sequence). The length of the CDR3 is 24 residues. V shed 0 bases and J 0 bases; nucleotides not matched to a gene: 17.

This clone is termed medium-sized (0.01 to 0.1%). The chain is built from TRBV19 and TRBJ2-7, with 13 bases aligning to TRBD2. Germline lookup yields CDR1 LNHDA and CDR2 SQIVND (reference sequence). V lost 5 bases to trimming and J lost 3 bases; unmatched junction nucleotides: 4. There are 15 residues in the CDR3. CDR3 in DNA: TGTGCCAGTAGTGGTGGACTAGCGGGAGTCTACGAGCAGTACTTC. Protein sequence: CASSGGLAGVYEQYF.

This chain links TRBV21-1 with TRBJ1-5. TRBV21-1 is noted as a pseudogene. CDR3 length: 12 amino acids. The CDR3 nucleotides are TGTGCCAGCAGCAACGAAGGGCAGCCCCAGCATTTT. It is translated as CASSNEGQPQHF.

The V gene is TRBV6-6, the J gene TRBJ2-1; 8 bases match TRBD1. Germline-derived CDR1 and CDR2 are MNHNY and SVGAGI (reference sequence). The CDR3 consists of 15 residues. Trimming took 0 bases from V and 4 from J; bases not matched to a gene: 2. In DNA, the CDR3 is TGTGCCAGCAGTTACTCGAGACAGGGGTACAATGAGCAGTTCTTC. This sequence encodes CASSYSRQGYNEQFF.

The chain links TRBV19 to TRBJ2-3, with a possible D match to TRBD1 (6 bases). Germline CDR1 and CDR2: LNHDA and SQIVND (reference sequence). The CDR3 sequence is 17 residues long. V was shortened by 3 bases and J by 5 bases, with 21 bases between the two germline ends. The CDR3 loop reads CASSIGFPDRLGDTQYF. The CDR3 coding sequence is TGTGCCAGTAGTATCGGATTTCCTGACAGGTTGGGAGATACGCAGTATTTT.

The chain has TRBV10-3 and TRBJ1-2, with TRBD1 as a possible D gene (5 bases). The germline V gene encodes CDR1 ENHRY and CDR2 SYGVKD. The CDR3 length is 16 residues. Trimming stripped 0 bases from V and 4 bases from J, with 15 bases between. The CDR3 reads CAISESSREGIYGYTF. CDR3 DNA: TGTGCCATCAGTGAGTCTTCCAGGGAAGGGATCTATGGCTACACCTTC.

V is TRBV28 and J is TRBJ2-6; 8 nucleotides align to TRBD1. Germline CDR1 is MDHEN and CDR2 is SYDVKM. This CDR3 has 23 amino acids. Trimming removed 3 bases from V and 0 bases from J; junction bases left unmatched: 22. The CDR3 loop reads CASSLRIPYRDRLTDSGANVLTF. The CDR3 nucleotides are TGTGCCAGCAGTTTGAGGATACCTTACCGGGACAGGCTTACTGACTCTGGGGCCAACGTCCTGACTTTC.

V and J are TRBV6-9 and TRBJ2-7; TRBD1 aligns across 9 bases. V shed 3 bases and J 6 bases; nucleotides not matched to a gene: 3. CDR3 length: 13 residues. Germline CDR1 MNHGY, CDR2 SVAAGI. DNA of the CDR3: TGTGCCAGCAGTTACGGGACAGGGTCCGAGCAGTACTTC. This gives the protein CASSYGTGSEQYF.

The rearrangement joins TRBV9 to TRBJ2-3; no definite D call. Between the trimmed V and J ends, which lost 4 bases and 6 bases, there was a span of 15 bases. The CDR3 is 14 residues long. From germline, CDR1 is SGDLS and CDR2 YYNGEE. CDR3 protein: CASSMDGDGDTQYF. The DNA of the CDR3 is TGTGCCAGCAGCATGGATGGGGATGGGGATACGCAGTATTTT.

This clone is classed as medium-sized (0.01 to 0.1%). This chain joins TRBV19 and TRBJ2-1; D is possibly TRBD1 or TRBD2 (6 bases each). The CDR3 contains 17 residues. The germline V gene encodes CDR1 LNHDA and CDR2 SQIVND (reference sequence). Trimming left V 3 bases short and J 0 bases short, with 15 bases between. The CDR3 DNA reads TGTGCCAGTAGTATGATGGGGGGCCCTAGCTCCTACAATGAGCAGTTCTTC. It yields the protein CASSMMGGPSSYNEQFF.

This clone was counted between two and nine times. The chain uses TRBV28 and TRBJ2-1; 8 nucleotides line up with TRBD2. The germline V gene has CDR1 MDHEN and CDR2 SYDVKM. V lost 2 bases and J lost 0; bases outside the gene matches: 9. The CDR3 has 18 amino acids. CDR3 in DNA: TGTGCCAGCAGTTTAATGGGTAGCGGGATTAGCTCCTACAATGAGCAGTTCTTC. This codes for CASSLMGSGISSYNEQFF. The whole variable domain, remainder taken from reference TRBV28 and TRBJ2-1, is DVKVTQSSRYLVKRTGEKVFLECVQDMDHENMFWYRQDPGLGLRLIYFSYDVKMKEKGDIPEGYSVSREKKERFSLILESASTNQTSMYLCASSLMGSGISSYNEQFFGPGTRLTVL.